A single sample is the source of the 22 T cell receptor beta chains below, sequenced in a study of OX40 agonist ivuxolimab in advanced cancers. Libraries were prepared by immunoSEQ multiplex PCR; TCRdb keeps only in-frame clonotypes and omits some of them. The table lists tens of thousands of clones, approximately 84% of them singletons. Source: CD4+ or CD8+ T cells sorted from blood, taken in a trial of the OX40 agonist ivuxolimab. The origin of the receptors is an adult with an advanced solid tumor such as melanoma, head and neck, liver or kidney cancer.

The chain is built from TRBV13 and TRBJ2-3, with 7 bases lining up with TRBD1. After removal of 1 base from V and 1 base from J, the junction contained 5 bases not matched to a gene. The germline V gene has CDR1 PRHDT and CDR2 FYEKMQ (reference sequence). The CDR3 is 16 residues long. The CDR3 spells CASSLAGGSRTDTQYF. Here the CDR3 DNA reads TGTGCCAGCAGCTTAGCAGGGGGAAGCCGCACAGATACGCAGTATTTT.

This chain uses TRBV6-6 with TRBJ1-1; tentative D call: TRBD1 (5 bases). Per germline, CDR1 MNHNY and CDR2 SVGAGI (reference sequence). There are 13 residues in the CDR3. The ends were cut back, 0 bases at V and 3 bases at J, with 5 bases in the middle. The CDR3 bases are TGTGCCAGCAGTTACTCCAGGGACACTGAAGCTTTCTTT. As protein: CASSYSRDTEAFF.

This clone appeared a few times. This chain joins TRBV7-2 and TRBJ1-1; D is possibly TRBD1 (6 bases). V was clipped by 5 bases and J by 4 bases, with 17 bases between them. This CDR3 is 15 amino acids long. From germline, CDR1 is SGHTA and CDR2 FQGNSA. CDR3 region: CASSADQGSSTEAFF. The CDR3, as DNA: TGTGCCAGCAGCGCAGACCAGGGGTCATCCACTGAAGCTTTCTTT.

DNA for the CDR3: TGTGCCAGCAGCTACACAGAGGTCGGAGGCTACACCTTC. This codes for CASSYTEVGGYTF. The chain recombines TRBV6-1 with TRBJ1-2; unclear D gene. Per germline, CDR1 MNHNS and CDR2 SASEGT. Trimming shortened V by 6 bases and J by 8 bases, and 16 bases separated the two germline ends. The CDR3 spans 13 residues.

The rearrangement links TRBV4-1 to TRBJ2-6; TRBD1 is a possible D gene (5 bases). There are 17 residues in the CDR3. With 0 bases removed from V and 3 bases from J, the gap between germline ends came to 12 bases. Per germline, CDR1 MGHRA and CDR2 YSYEKL. CDR3 amino acids: CASSQDAQGGGANVLTF. The CDR3, as DNA: TGCGCCAGCAGCCAAGATGCCCAGGGTGGTGGGGCCAACGTCCTGACTTTC.

The chain joins TRBV19 to TRBJ1-1; D gene unclear. CDR1 is LNHDA and CDR2 is SQIVND in the germline V gene (reference sequence). The CDR3 is made up of 13 amino acids. Trimming pared 3 bases from V and 4 bases from J, leaving 9 bases between. The CDR3 here is CASSMSGVTEAFF. The CDR3 DNA reads TGTGCCAGTAGTATGTCTGGGGTCACTGAAGCTTTCTTT.

The gene calls are TRBV5-1 and TRBJ1-1, with unresolved D. Germline CDR1 reads SGHRS; CDR2 reads YFSETQ. There are 14 residues in the CDR3. Trimming left V 4 bases short and J 5 bases short, with 15 bases between. The chain's CDR3 is CASSPGSIGTEAFF. DNA of the CDR3: TGCGCCAGCAGCCCCGGGTCCATCGGGACTGAAGCTTTCTTT.

The genes are TRBV5-1 and TRBJ2-3, with TRBD1 matching 8 bases. This CDR3 is 15 amino acids long. The V and J ends lost 8 bases and 2 bases, in that order; junction bases with no gene match: 10. CDR1 and CDR2 from the germline V gene are SGHRS and YFSETQ. The CDR3 protein is CASHDGQGNTDTQYF. The CDR3 DNA sequence: TGCGCCAGTCACGATGGACAGGGAAACACAGATACGCAGTATTTT.

The gene calls are TRBV20-1 and TRBJ2-3; D is unclear. The V end lost 6 bases, the J end lost 1 base, and 5 bases lay between the germline ends. CDR3 length: 11 amino acids. Germline V gives CDR1 DFQATT, CDR2 SNEGSKA (reference sequence). CDR3 sequence: CSADGTDTQYF. In DNA, the CDR3 is TGCAGTGCGGACGGCACAGATACGCAGTATTTT.

The gene calls are TRBV6-5 and TRBJ1-1; a possible D gene is TRBD1 (5 bases). Germline V gene sequence: CDR1 MNHEY, CDR2 SVGAGI. The CDR3 has 13 residues. The germline V and J ends were trimmed by 7 bases and 0 bases, with 9 bases remaining between them. The CDR3 nucleotides are TGTGCCAGCAAGGGGAGGCTGAACACTGAAGCTTTCTTT. This gives the protein CASKGRLNTEAFF.

V usage is TRBV9 and J usage is TRBJ2-3, with D perhaps matching TRBD2 (7 bases). The germline V gene has CDR1 SGDLS and CDR2 YYNGEE. The CDR3 has 17 amino acids. V lost 1 base and J 2 bases, leaving 17 bases between the germline ends. The CDR3 reads CASSVIPAGAVTDTQYF. The CDR3 DNA is TGTGCCAGCAGCGTAATCCCCGCGGGGGCCGTCACAGATACGCAGTATTTT.

V usage is TRBV7-8 and J usage is TRBJ1-1, with a weak D call TRBD1 (6 bases). The ends were cut back, 5 bases at V and 4 bases at J, with 14 bases in the middle. CDR3 length: 14 residues. Germline CDR1 SGHVS, CDR2 FQNEAQ. The chain's CDR3 is CASSPVGRGTEAFF. The CDR3 bases are TGTGCCAGCAGCCCCGTCGGCAGGGGCACTGAAGCTTTCTTT.

V gene TRBV15 combines with J gene TRBJ2-3; D may be TRBD1 (5 bases). The CDR3 length is 14 residues. With 2 bases removed from V and 3 bases from J, the gap between germline ends came to 9 bases. CDR1 LNHNV and CDR2 YYDKDF come from the germline V gene (reference sequence). CDR3 nucleotide sequence: TGTGCCACCAGCAGACAGGGTGCAACAGATACGCAGTATTTT. This encodes CATSRQGATDTQYF.

The V and J genes are TRBV15 and TRBJ2-1; no definite D call. Trimming left V 0 bases short and J 10 bases short, with 4 bases between. The CDR3 consists of 11 residues. Germline V gene lookup returns CDR1 LNHNV and CDR2 YYDKDF (reference sequence). CDR3 loop: CATSRELEQFF. The DNA for the CDR3 is TGTGCCACCAGCAGAGAATTAGAGCAGTTCTTC. The full variable domain, in which reference TRBV15 and TRBJ2-1 provide the parts outside the CDR3, is DAMVIQNPRYQVTQFGKPVTLSCSQTLNHNVMYWYQQKSSQAPKLLFHYYDKDFNNEADTPDNFQSRRPNTSFCFLDIRSPGLGDTAMYLCATSRELEQFFGPGTRLTVL.

This chain joins TRBV4-2 and TRBJ2-5; D is undetermined. The V and J ends lost 4 bases and 5 bases respectively, with 14 bases between them. This CDR3 contains 14 residues. CDR1 and CDR2 (germline): LGHNA, YNFKEQ. The CDR3 region is CASSLPGHEETQYF. CDR3 bases: TGTGCCAGCAGCCTCCCGGGCCACGAGGAGACCCAGTACTTC.

The J gene is TRBJ2-6, the V gene TRBV11-3; either TRBD1 or TRBD2 may supply D (5 bases each). Germline assignment: CDR1 SGHNT and CDR2 YENEEA. There are 17 residues in the CDR3. V dropped 5 bases and J dropped 2 bases, with 16 bases sitting between them. The CDR3 loop reads CASSQQPVGAGANVLTF. The DNA for the CDR3 is TGTGCCAGCAGCCAACAGCCGGTGGGGGCTGGGGCCAACGTCCTGACTTTC.

This clone was detected once. The genes are TRBV7-8 and TRBJ1-1; 7 positions match TRBD1. CDR1 is SGHVS and CDR2 is FQNEAQ in the germline V gene. V lost 4 bases and J lost 4; bases outside the gene matches: 6. The CDR3 has 14 amino acids. As DNA, the CDR3 is TGTGCCAGCAGCTCGCAGCCAGGGGGCACTGAAGCTTTCTTT. Its translation is CASSSQPGGTEAFF.

The chain employs TRBV9 and TRBJ1-3; 8 bases fit TRBD1. V dropped 4 bases and J dropped 0; count of bases not matched to a gene: 3. The CDR3 is made up of 15 amino acids. Looked up from germline, CDR1 is SGDLS and CDR2 is YYNGEE. CDR3 in DNA: TGTGCCAGCAGCCCACAGGGGGTCTCTGGAAACACCATATATTTT. Amino acid sequence: CASSPQGVSGNTIYF.

V and J are TRBV7-8 and TRBJ2-7, with D perhaps TRBD2 (5 bases). CDR1 SGHVS and CDR2 FQNEAQ come from the germline V gene. V was shortened by 2 bases and J by 0 bases, with 11 bases between the two germline ends. This CDR3 has 15 amino acids. CDR3 bases: TGTGCCAGCAGCTTAAGGACGACTAACTCCTACGAGCAGTACTTC. Translated, it gives CASSLRTTNSYEQYF.

V gene TRBV2 combines with J gene TRBJ2-3, with D perhaps matching TRBD2 (7 bases). CDR3 size: 15 residues. V was cut by 10 bases and J by 2 bases, with 19 bases left in between. Germline V gene lookup returns CDR1 SNHLY and CDR2 FYNNEI. The CDR3 loop reads CATLEGGGPTDTQYF. The CDR3 coding sequence is TGTGCCACTCTAGAGGGGGGGGGCCCCACAGATACGCAGTATTTT.

The genes are TRBV7-9 and TRBJ1-4; 10 positions match TRBD1. The CDR3 loop spans 14 amino acids. Per germline, CDR1 SEHNR and CDR2 FQNEAQ (reference sequence). Germline trimming cut 5 bases from V and 7 bases from J; bases unmatched to any gene: 4. CDR3 sequence: CASSRDRGGEKLFF. CDR3 sequence (DNA): TGTGCCAGCAGCCGGGACAGGGGCGGTGAAAAACTGTTTTTT.

This chain links TRBV5-4 with TRBJ2-3, with D perhaps TRBD2 (6 bases). Germline-derived CDR1 and CDR2 are SGHNT and YYREEE (reference sequence). This CDR3 contains 15 residues. The V and J ends lost 10 bases and 2 bases respectively, with 20 bases between them. The DNA for the CDR3 is TGTGCCTGGTTTGGCGGGAAAGGGGACACAGATACGCAGTATTTT. As protein: CAWFGGKGDTDTQYF.